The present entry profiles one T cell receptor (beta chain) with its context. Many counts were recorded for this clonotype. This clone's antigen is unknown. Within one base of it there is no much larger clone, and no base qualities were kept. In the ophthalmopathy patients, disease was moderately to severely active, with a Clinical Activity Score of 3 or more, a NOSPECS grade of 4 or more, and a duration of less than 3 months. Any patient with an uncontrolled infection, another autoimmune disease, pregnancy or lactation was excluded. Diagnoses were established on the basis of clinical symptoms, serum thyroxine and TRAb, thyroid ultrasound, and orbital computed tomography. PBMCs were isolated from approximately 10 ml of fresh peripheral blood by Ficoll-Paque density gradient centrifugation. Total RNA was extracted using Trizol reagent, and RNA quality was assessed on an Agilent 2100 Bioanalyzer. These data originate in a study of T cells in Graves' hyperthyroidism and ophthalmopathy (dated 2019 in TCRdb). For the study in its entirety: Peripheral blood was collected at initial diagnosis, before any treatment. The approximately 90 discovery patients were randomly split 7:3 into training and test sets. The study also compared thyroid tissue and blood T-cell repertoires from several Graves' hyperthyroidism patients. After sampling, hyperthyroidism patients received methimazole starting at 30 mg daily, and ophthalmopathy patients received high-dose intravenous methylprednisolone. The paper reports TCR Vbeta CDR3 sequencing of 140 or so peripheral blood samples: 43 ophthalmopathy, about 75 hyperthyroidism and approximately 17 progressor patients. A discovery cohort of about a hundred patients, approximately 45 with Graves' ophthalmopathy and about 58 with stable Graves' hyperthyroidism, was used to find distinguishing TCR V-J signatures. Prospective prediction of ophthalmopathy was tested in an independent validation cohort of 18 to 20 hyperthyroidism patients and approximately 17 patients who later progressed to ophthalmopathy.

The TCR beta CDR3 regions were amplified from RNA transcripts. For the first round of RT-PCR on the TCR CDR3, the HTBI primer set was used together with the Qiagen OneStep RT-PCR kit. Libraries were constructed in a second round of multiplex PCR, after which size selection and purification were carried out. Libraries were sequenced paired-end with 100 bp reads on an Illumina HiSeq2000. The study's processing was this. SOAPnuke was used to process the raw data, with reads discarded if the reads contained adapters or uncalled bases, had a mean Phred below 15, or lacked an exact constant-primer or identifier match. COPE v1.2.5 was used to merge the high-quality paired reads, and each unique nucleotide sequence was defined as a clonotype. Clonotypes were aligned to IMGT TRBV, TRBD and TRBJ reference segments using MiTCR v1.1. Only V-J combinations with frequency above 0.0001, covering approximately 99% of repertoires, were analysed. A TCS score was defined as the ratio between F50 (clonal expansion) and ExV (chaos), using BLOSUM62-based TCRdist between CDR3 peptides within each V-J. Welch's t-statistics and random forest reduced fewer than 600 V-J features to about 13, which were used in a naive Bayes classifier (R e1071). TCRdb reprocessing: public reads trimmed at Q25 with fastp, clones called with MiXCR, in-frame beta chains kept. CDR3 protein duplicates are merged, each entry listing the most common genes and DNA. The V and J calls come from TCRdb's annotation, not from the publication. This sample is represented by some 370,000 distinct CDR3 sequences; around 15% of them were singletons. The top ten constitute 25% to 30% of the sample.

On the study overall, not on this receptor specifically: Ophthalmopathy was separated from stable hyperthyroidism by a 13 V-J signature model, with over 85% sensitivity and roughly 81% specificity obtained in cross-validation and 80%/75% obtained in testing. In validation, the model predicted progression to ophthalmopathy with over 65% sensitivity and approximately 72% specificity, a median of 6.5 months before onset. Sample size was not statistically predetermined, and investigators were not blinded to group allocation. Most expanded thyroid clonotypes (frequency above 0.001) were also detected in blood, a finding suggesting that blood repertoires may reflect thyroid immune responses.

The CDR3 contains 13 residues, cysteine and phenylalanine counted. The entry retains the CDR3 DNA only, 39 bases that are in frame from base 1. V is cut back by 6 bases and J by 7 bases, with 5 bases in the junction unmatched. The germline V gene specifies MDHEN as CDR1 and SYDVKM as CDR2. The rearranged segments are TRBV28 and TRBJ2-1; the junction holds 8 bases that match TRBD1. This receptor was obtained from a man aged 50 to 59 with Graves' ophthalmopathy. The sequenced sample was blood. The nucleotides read TGTGCCAGCAGCACGGACAGGGTAAATGAGCAGTTCTTC. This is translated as CASSTDRVNEQFF.